This TCR beta chain was recorded in a study of T-cell reconstitution after alpha-beta-depleted transplantation in children listed by TCRdb under 2016. Regarding the study in general: T-cell immune reconstitution after TCRalphabeta/CD19-depleted allogeneic hematopoietic cell transplantation in children was quantitatively tracked in the study by means of TCR repertoire profiling.

The intended sense of this specimen's treatment or condition label: allogeneic hematopoietic cell transplantation with graft depleted of TCRalphabeta T cells and CD19 B cells. TCRalphabeta/CD19-depleted allogeneic hematopoietic cell grafts were given to the transplant recipients, all of whom were children. Library method: PCR. Sequencing was carried out with an Illumina HiSeq 2500. Molecular barcoding was employed in the preparation of TCR libraries, with unique molecular identifiers being used to normalize TCRbeta repertoire quantification. The raw public data were reprocessed by TCRdb itself: fastp quality trimming at Q25, MiXCR clonotype calling, in-frame beta chains only. One record per CDR3 amino acid sequence lists the most common genes and DNA. Counted in this sample were fewer than 750,000 distinct CDR3 sequences; around 23% of them appeared once. The ten largest clones represent 12% to 15% of the sample.

What the authors observed across the whole study: Over subsequent months, a decline in hyperexpanded clone frequencies was noted, and after one year, T-cell counts and TCRbeta diversity were mostly ascribed to newly produced T cells. The apparently early alphabetaT-cell count recovery about two months after transplant was reportedly dependent on only several hundred rapidly expanded clones derived from non-depleted graft cells. In some patients, the high TCRbeta diversity seen at day 60 was put down to recipient T cells and intrathymic progenitors that had survived conditioning.

A remark on this clonotype: Its target antigen remains unknown. No base qualities exist here, and no much larger clone lies one base off it.

CDR1 DFQATT and CDR2 SNEGSKA are derived from the germline V gene (reference sequence). The CDR3 runs 14 residues from the cysteine to the phenylalanine. CDR3 DNA is the only sequence kept; it has 42 bases, read in frame from the first base. Trimming takes 5 bases from V and 5 bases from J, and the germline ends sit 16 bases apart. Here the sequenced sample was PBMCs, mostly from graft donor cells, taken 360 days after TCRalphabeta/CD19-depleted stem cell transplant. Recombination connected TRBV20-1 to TRBJ1-5; matching of 6 bases hints at TRBD1 as the D gene. This receptor was obtained from a boy younger than two who had a stem cell transplant for acute myeloid leukemia, so the T cells may come from the graft donor. The base sequence is TGCAGTGCTTCAGGGGTATCCCCTTATCAGCCCCAGCATTTT. This sequence encodes CSASGVSPYQPQHF.